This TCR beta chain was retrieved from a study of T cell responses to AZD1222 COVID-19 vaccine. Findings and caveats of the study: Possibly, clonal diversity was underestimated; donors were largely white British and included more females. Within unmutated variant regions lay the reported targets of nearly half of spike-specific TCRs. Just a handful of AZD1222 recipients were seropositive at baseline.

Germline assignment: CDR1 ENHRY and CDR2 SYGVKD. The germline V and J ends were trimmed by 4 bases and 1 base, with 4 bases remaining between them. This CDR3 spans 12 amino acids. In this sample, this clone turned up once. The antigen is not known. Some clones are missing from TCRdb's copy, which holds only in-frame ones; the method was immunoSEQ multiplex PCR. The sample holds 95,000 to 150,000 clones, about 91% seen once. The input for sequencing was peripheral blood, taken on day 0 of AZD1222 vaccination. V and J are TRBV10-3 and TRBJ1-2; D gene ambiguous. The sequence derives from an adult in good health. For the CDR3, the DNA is TGTGCCATCAGTGGCGGTAACTATGGCTACACCTTC. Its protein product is CAISGGNYGYTF.